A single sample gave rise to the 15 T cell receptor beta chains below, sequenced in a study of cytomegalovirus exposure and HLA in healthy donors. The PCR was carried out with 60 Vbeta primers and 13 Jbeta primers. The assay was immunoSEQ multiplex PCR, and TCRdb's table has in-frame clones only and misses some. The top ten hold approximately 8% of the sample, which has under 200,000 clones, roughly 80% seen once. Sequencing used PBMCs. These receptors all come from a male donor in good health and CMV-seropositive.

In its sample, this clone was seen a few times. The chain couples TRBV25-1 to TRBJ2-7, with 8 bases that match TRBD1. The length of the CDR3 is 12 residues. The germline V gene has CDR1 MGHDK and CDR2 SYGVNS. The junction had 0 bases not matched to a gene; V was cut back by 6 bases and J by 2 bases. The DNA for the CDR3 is TGTGCCAGCAGGGACAGGGCCTACGAGCAGTACTTC. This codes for CASRDRAYEQYF.

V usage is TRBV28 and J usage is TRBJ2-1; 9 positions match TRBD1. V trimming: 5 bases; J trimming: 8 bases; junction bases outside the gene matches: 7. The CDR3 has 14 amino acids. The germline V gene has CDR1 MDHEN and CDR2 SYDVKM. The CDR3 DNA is TGTGCCAGCAGTGATGGGACAGGGAATCATGAGCAGTTCTTC. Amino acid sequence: CASSDGTGNHEQFF.

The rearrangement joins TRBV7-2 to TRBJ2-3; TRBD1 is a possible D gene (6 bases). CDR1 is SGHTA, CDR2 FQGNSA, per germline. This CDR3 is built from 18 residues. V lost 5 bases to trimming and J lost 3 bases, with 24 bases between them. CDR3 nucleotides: TGTGCCAGCAGCCCCCCCCTTGGCAGGGGAAGGTGGACAGATACGCAGTATTTT. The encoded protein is CASSPPLGRGRWTDTQYF.

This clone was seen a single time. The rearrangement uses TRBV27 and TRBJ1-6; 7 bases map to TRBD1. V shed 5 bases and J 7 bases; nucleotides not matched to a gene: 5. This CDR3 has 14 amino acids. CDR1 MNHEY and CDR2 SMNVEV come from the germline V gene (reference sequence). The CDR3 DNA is TGTGCCAGCAGTGGGGGACAGCACAATTCACCCCTCCACTTT. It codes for CASSGGQHNSPLHF.

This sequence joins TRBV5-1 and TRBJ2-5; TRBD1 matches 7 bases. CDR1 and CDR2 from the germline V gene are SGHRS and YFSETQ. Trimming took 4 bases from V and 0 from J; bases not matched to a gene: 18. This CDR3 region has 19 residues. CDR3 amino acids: CASSVGQVVLGQYQETQYF. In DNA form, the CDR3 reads TGCGCCAGCAGCGTTGGACAGGTTGTATTGGGGCAGTACCAAGAGACCCAGTACTTC.

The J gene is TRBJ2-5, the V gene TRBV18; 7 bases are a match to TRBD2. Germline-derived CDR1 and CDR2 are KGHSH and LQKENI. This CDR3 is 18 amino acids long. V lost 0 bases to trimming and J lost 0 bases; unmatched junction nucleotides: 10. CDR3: CASSPPITSDQDQETQYF. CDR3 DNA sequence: TGTGCCAGCTCACCACCGATCACTAGCGACCAAGACCAAGAGACCCAGTACTTC.

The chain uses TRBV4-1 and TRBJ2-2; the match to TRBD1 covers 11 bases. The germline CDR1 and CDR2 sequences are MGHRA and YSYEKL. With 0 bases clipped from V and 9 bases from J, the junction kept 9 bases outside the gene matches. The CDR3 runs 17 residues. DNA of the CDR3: TGCGCCAGCAGCCAAGATGGACAGGGGGCGCCGGTAAGGGAGCTGTTTTTT. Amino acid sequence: CASSQDGQGAPVRELFF.

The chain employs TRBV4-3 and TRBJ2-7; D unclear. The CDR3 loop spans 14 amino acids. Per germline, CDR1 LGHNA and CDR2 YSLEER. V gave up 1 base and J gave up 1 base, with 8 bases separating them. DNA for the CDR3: TGCGCCAGCAGCCAAGCAGAGAGGTCCTACGAGCAGTACTTC. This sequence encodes CASSQAERSYEQYF.

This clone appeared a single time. The CDR3 DNA reads TGTGCCAGCAGCACAACTAGCGGGAGGGCCTGGGAGACCCAGTACTTC. Protein product: CASSTTSGRAWETQYF. This chain links TRBV7-6 with TRBJ2-5; the match to TRBD2 covers 13 bases. Trimming removed 5 bases from V and 5 bases from J; junction bases left unmatched: 8. The length of the CDR3 is 16 residues. The V gene's germline CDR1 is SGHVS and CDR2 FNYEAQ.

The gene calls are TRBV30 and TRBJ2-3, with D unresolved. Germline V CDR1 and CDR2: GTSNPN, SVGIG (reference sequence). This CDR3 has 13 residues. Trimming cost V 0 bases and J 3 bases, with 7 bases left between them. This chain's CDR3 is CAWSVLTTDTQYF. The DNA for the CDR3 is TGTGCCTGGAGTGTACTAACGACAGATACGCAGTATTTT.

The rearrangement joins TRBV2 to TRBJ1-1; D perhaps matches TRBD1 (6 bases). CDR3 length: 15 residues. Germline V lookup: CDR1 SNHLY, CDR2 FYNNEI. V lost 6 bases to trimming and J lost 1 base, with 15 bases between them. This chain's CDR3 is CASRPSTGANTEAFF. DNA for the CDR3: TGTGCCAGCAGACCCTCGACAGGAGCGAACACTGAAGCTTTCTTT.

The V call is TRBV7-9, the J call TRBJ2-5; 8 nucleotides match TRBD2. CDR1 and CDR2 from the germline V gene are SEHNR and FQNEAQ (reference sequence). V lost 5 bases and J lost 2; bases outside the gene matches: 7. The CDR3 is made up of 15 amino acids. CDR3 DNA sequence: TGTGCCAGCAGCCCCCCCGGGGGGGGGCAAGAGACCCAGTACTTC. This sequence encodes CASSPPGGGQETQYF. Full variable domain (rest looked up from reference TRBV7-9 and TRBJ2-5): DTGVSQNPRHKITKRGQNVTFRCDPISEHNRLYWYRQTLGQGPEFLTYFQNEAQLEKSRLLSDRFSAERPKGSFSTLEIQRTEQGDSAMYLCASSPPGGGQETQYFGPGTRLLVL.

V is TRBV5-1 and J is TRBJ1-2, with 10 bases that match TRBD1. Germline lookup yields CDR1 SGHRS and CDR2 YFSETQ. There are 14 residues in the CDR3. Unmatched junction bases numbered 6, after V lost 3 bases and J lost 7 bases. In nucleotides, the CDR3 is TGCGCCAGCAGCTCTGGACAGGGGGGTGGTGGCTACACCTTC. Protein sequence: CASSSGQGGGGYTF.

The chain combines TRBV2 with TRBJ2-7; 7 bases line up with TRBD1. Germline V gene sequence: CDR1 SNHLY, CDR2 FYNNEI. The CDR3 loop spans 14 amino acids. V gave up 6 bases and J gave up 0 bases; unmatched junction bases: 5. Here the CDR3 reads CASRTGQSSYEQYF. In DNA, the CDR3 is TGTGCCAGCAGAACGGGACAGAGCTCCTACGAGCAGTACTTC.

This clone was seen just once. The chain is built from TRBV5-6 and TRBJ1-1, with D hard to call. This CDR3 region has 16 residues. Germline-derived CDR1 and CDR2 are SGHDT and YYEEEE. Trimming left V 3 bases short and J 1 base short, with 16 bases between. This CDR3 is CASSSLSVIENTEAFF. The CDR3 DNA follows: TGTGCCAGCAGCTCTCTGTCGGTCATAGAGAACACTGAAGCTTTCTTT. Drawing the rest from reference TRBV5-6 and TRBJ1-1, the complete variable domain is DAGVTQSPTHLIKTRGQQVTLRCSPKSGHDTVSWYQQALGQGPQFIFQYYEEEERQRGNFPDRFSGHQFPNYSSELNVNALLLGDSALYLCASSSLSVIENTEAFFGQGTRLTVV.